This T cell receptor (beta chain) was recorded in a study of cytomegalovirus exposure and HLA in healthy donors. The study's findings and limits: Cytomegalovirus association was listed for about 160 TCR beta chains.

The J segment lost 4 bases and the V segment lost 2 bases, leaving 3 bases of the junction unmatched. The CDR3 is 14 residues long. Germline V gives CDR1 MNHEY, CDR2 SMNVEV (reference sequence). As regards this clone: What it binds is not known.

Primers: 60 Vbeta forward and 13 Jbeta reverse. TCRdb's copy holds only in-frame clones and misses some; the assay was immunoSEQ multiplex PCR. The data contain more than 200,000 clones, 82% of them singletons. This chain connects TRBV27 to TRBJ2-3; 7 bases line up with TRBD1. The receptor comes from a man in his forties in good health and CMV-seropositive. The sequenced material came from PBMCs. The CDR3 DNA reads as TGTGCCAGCAGTTTACCCGACAGGGCAGATACGCAGTATTTT. Encoded protein: CASSLPDRADTQYF.